These 7 T cell receptor beta chains came from one sample sequenced in a study of blood T cell repertoires in COVID-19. Method: immunoSEQ multiplex PCR; TCRdb's copy keeps in-frame clones and lacks some. This table holds some 240,000 clones, 81% found once. Sample: peripheral blood. The receptors stem from a woman older than 75 with COVID-19, enrolled during active disease.

The genes are TRBV5-1 and TRBJ1-1; TRBD1 agrees at 8 bases. This CDR3 contains 15 residues. CDR1 is SGHRS and CDR2 is YFSETQ in the germline V gene. The V and J ends lost 4 bases and 2 bases, in that order; junction bases with no gene match: 7. CDR3: CASSRQGSVNTEAFF. For the CDR3, the DNA is TGCGCCAGCAGCCGACAGGGGTCGGTAAACACTGAAGCTTTCTTT.

The chain employs TRBV2 and TRBJ1-1; the D is unclear. Per the germline V gene, CDR1 is SNHLY and CDR2 is FYNNEI. The CDR3 runs to 15 residues. Trimming took 3 bases from V and 4 from J, leaving 15 bases between them. The CDR3 DNA sequence: TGTGCCAGCAGTGAGCAAGGAGGGAAGGGCACTGAAGCTTTCTTT. Encoded protein: CASSEQGGKGTEAFF.

V and J are TRBV7-2 and TRBJ2-2, with 7 bases matching TRBD1. CDR1 SGHTA and CDR2 FQGNSA come from the germline V gene. The V gene end was trimmed by 2 bases and the J gene end by 0 bases; junction bases not matched to a gene: 3. The CDR3 loop spans 16 amino acids. The CDR3 DNA follows: TGTGCCAGCAGCTTACAGACAGGGTCGAACACCGGGGAGCTGTTTTTT. It yields the protein CASSLQTGSNTGELFF.

The chain uses TRBV7-3 and TRBJ1-2; D is unclear. Germline assignment: CDR1 SGHTA and CDR2 FQGTGA. V was clipped by 5 bases and J by 7 bases, with 14 bases between them. CDR3 length equals 13 residues. The CDR3 nucleotides read TGTGCCAGCAGCGCTAGCAGAGGCTCTGGCTACACCTTC. Its protein product is CASSASRGSGYTF.

In DNA, the CDR3 is TGTGCCAGCAGCTTAGGAGGGGGCGGGCGAAGCACAGATACGCAGTATTTT. Protein: CASSLGGGGRSTDTQYF. The rearrangement links TRBV7-9 to TRBJ2-3; TRBD1 agrees at 7 bases. Germline V gives CDR1 SEHNR, CDR2 FQNEAQ (reference sequence). V trimming: 1 base; J trimming: 0 bases; junction bases outside the gene matches: 7. This CDR3 region has 17 residues.

This rearrangement joins TRBV30 to TRBJ1-1; 8 bases line up with TRBD1. The CDR3 contains 14 residues. Germline lookup yields CDR1 GTSNPN and CDR2 SVGIG (reference sequence). Losses at the gene ends were 1 base for V and 3 bases for J; bases not matched to a gene: 4. The CDR3 protein is CAWSATGVYTEAFF. The CDR3 DNA reads as TGTGCCTGGAGTGCGACAGGGGTATACACTGAAGCTTTCTTT.

A note on this clone: Other nucleotide sequences in the sample specify the same CDR3. The chain employs TRBV6-4 and TRBJ2-7; D is uncertain. CDR3 length equals 15 residues. Germline V gives CDR1 MRHNA, CDR2 SNTAGT. Deletions cut 3 bases from V and 5 bases from J, with 17 bases between. This CDR3 is CASSENNTPNHEQYF. DNA of the CDR3: TGTGCCAGCAGTGAGAACAATACCCCGAATCACGAGCAGTACTTC.